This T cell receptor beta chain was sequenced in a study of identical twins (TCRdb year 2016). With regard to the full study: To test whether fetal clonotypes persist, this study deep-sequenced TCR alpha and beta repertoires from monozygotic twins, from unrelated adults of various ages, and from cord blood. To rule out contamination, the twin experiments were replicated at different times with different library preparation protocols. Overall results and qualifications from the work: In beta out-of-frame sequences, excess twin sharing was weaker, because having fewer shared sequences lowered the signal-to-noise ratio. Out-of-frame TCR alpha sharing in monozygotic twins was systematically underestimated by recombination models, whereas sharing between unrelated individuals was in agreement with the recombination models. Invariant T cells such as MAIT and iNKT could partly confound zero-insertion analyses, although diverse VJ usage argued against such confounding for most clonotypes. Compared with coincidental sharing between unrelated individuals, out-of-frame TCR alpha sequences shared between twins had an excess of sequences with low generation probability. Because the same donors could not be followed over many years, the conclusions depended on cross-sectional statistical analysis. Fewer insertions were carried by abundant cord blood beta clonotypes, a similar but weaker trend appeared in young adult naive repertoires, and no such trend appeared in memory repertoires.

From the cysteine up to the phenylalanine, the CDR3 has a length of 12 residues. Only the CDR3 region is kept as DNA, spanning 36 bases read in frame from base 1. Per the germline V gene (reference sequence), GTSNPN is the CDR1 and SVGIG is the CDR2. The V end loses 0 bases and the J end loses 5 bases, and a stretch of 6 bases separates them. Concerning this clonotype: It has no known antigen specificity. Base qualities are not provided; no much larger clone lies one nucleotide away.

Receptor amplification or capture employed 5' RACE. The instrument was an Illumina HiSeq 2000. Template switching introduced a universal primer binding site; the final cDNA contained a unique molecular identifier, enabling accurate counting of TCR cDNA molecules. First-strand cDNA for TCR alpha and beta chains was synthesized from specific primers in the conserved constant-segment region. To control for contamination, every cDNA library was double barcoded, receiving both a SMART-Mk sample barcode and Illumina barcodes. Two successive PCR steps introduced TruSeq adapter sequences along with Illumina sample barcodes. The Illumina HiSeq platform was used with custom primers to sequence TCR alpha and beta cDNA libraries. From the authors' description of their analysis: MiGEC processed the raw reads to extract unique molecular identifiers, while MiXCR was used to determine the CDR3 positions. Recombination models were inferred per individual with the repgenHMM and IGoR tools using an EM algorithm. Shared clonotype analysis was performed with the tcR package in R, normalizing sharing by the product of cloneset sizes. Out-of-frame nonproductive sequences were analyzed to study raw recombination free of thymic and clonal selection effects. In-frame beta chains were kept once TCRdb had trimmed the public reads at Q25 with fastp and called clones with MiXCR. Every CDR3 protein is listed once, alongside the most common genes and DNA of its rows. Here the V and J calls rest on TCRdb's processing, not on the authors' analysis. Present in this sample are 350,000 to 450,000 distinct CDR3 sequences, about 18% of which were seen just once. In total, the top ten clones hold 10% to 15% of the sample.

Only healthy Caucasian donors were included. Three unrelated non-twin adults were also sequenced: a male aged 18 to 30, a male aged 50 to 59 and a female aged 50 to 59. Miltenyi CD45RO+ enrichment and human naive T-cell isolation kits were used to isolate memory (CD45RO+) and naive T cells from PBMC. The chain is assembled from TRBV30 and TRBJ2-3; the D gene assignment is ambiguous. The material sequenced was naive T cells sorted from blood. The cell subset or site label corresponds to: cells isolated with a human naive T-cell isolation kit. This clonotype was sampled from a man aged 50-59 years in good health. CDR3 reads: CAWSVDRDTQYF. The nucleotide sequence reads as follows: TGTGCCTGGAGTGTAGATCGAGATACGCAGTATTTT.